This is a list of T cell receptor beta chains from one sample in a study of shared clonotypes between healthy human individuals. Profiled with immunoSEQ multiplex PCR; TCRdb holds only in-frame clones, not every one. The sample consists of around 1.1 million clones, approximately 78% of them appearing once. Specimen: memory CD4+ T cells from PBMCs. These receptors were collected from a man aged 18 to 29 in good health. Some clones in this sample may be carry-over from other donors' samples. CDR3s include the opening cysteine and the closing phenylalanine or tryptophan. Fields, in order: J gene, clone size, D gene, V gene, CDR3 protein, CDR3 DNA. D genes are given only for firm matches. Size values are once, few and many counts, or a class for expanded clones, and some rows have none.

TRBJ2-5 NA NA TRBV25-1 CASSEKTISLQTQYF TGTGCCAGCAGTGAAAAAACCATTTCCCTGCAGACCCAGTACTTC
TRBJ2-7 once NA TRBV6-1 CASSEATEYEQYF TGTGCCAGCAGTGAAGCGACGGAGTACGAGCAGTACTTC
TRBJ2-3 NA TRBD2 TRBV7-6 CASSPRGGPTDTQYF TGTGCCAGCAGCCCCCGGGGGGGGCCGACAGATACGCAGTATTTT
TRBJ2-1 NA TRBD1 TRBV5-1 CASSLVVRGLSEQFF TGCGCCAGCAGCTTGGTCGTCAGGGGGCTGTCGGAGCAGTTCTTC
TRBJ2-7 NA NA TRBV6-6 CASTGSGTYEQYF TGTGCCAGCACTGGCAGCGGTACCTACGAGCAGTACTTC
TRBJ2-3 NA NA TRBV9 CASSALPRGTDTQYF TGTGCCAGCAGCGCCCTCCCCCGCGGGACAGATACGCAGTATTTT
TRBJ1-1 NA NA TRBV20-1 CSASWSTEAFF TGCAGTGCTAGCTGGAGCACTGAAGCTTTCTTT
TRBJ2-3 NA NA TRBV2 CASSVRLAMADTQYF TGTGCCAGCAGTGTCCGCCTAGCGATGGCAGATACGCAGTATTTT
TRBJ1-3 few NA TRBV28 CASGDGTGNTIYF TGTGCCAGCGGGGACGGGACTGGAAACACCATATATTTT
TRBJ1-2 once NA TRBV7-2 CASSRWTTGNYGYTF TGTGCCAGCAGCCGCTGGACCACGGGGAACTATGGCTACACCTTC
TRBJ2-1 NA TRBD1 TRBV28 CASTLDRAVGDEQFF TGTGCCAGCACCCTAGACAGGGCGGTGGGCGATGAGCAGTTCTTC
TRBJ1-5 NA NA TRBV28 CASSLRKTAYSNQPQHF TGTGCCAGCAGTTTAAGAAAGACAGCATATAGCAATCAGCCCCAGCATTTT
TRBJ2-6 NA NA TRBV30 CAWDRFGANVLTF TGTGCCTGGGACAGGTTTGGGGCCAACGTCCTGACTTTC
TRBJ2-3 NA TRBD2 TRBV9 CASSQQTSVTDTQYF TGTGCCAGCAGCCAACAGACTAGCGTTACAGATACGCAGTATTTT
TRBJ2-5 NA NA TRBV28 CASSPFQETQYF TGTGCCAGCAGTCCGTTCCAAGAGACCCAGTACTTC
TRBJ2-7 NA NA TRBV2 CASMGTPAYEQYF TGTGCCAGCATGGGAACACCAGCCTACGAGCAGTACTTC
TRBJ2-3 NA NA TRBV9 CASSPPVASSTDTQYF TGTGCCAGCAGCCCCCCCGTGGCTAGTAGCACAGATACGCAGTATTTT
TRBJ1-1 NA NA TRBV9 CASSDTTNTEAFF TGTGCCAGCAGCGATACCACGAACACTGAAGCTTTCTTT
TRBJ2-7 NA TRBD2 TRBV5-4 CASSSSGTRTLEQYF TGTGCCAGCAGCTCCTCCGGGACTAGGACCCTCGAGCAGTACTTC
TRBJ2-7 few NA TRBV5-6 CASSLWPPGSYEQYF TGTGCCAGCAGCTTGTGGCCACCCGGGAGCTACGAGCAGTACTTC
TRBJ2-4 NA NA TRBV27 CASSSVPGAKNIQYF TGTGCCAGCAGTTCAGTCCCCGGAGCCAAAAACATTCAGTACTTC
TRBJ2-5 many NA TRBV7-8 CASSQLFQETQYF TGTGCCAGCAGCCAACTATTCCAAGAGACCCAGTACTTC
TRBJ2-7 NA NA TRBV30 CAFGGFEQYF TGTGCATTTGGGGGGTTCGAGCAGTACTTC
TRBJ1-2 NA NA TRBV10-3 CAISESGGWGYTF TGTGCCATCAGTGAGTCCGGGGGCTGGGGCTACACCTTC
TRBJ1-4 NA TRBD1 TRBV5-1 CASSLGGGEGKLFF TGCGCCAGCAGCTTGGGAGGGGGCGAGGGAAAACTGTTTTTT
TRBJ2-1 many NA TRBV5-6 CASRGGQYNEQFF TGTGCCAGCCGGGGGGGACAGTACAATGAGCAGTTCTTC
TRBJ1-1 NA NA TRBV9 CASTSGVWTTEAFF TGTGCCAGCACTAGCGGGGTGTGGACCACTGAAGCTTTCTTT
TRBJ1-5 NA TRBD1 TRBV2 CASSGTGAMGQPQHF TGTGCCAGCAGTGGGACAGGGGCGATGGGACAGCCCCAGCATTTT
TRBJ2-3 once NA TRBV9 CASSDRQQRRADTQYF TGTGCCAGCAGCGACCGACAGCAGCGGAGGGCAGATACGCAGTATTTT
TRBJ2-5 NA NA TRBV18 CASSPPSAGWQETQYF TGTGCCAGCTCACCACCGTCGGCAGGGTGGCAAGAGACCCAGTACTTC
TRBJ2-6 NA NA TRBV6-4 CASSGGGSGANVLTF TGTGCCAGCAGTGGGGGCGGTTCTGGGGCCAACGTCCTGACTTTC
TRBJ2-7 NA TRBD2 TRBV5-5 CASSLVLAGVREQYF TGTGCCAGCAGCTTGGTGTTAGCGGGAGTGCGCGAGCAGTACTTC
TRBJ1-2 NA TRBD1 TRBV7-2 CASSKRTGGRWNGYTF TGTGCCAGCAGCAAACGGACAGGGGGCCGTTGGAATGGCTACACCTTC
TRBJ2-7 NA TRBD2 TRBV5-8 CASSNGLAGVSYEQYF TGTGCCAGCAGCAATGGACTAGCGGGGGTCTCCTACGAGCAGTACTTC
TRBJ1-2 NA NA TRBV7-3 CASSPNEHSGYTF TGTGCCAGCAGCCCGAATGAACACAGCGGCTACACCTTC
TRBJ2-2 NA TRBD2 TRBV4-3 CASSLQRGTSGTGELFF TGCGCCAGCAGCCTACAGCGTGGGACTAGCGGGACCGGGGAGCTGTTTTTT
TRBJ2-1 NA NA TRBV6-1 CASSLDVDEQFF TGTGCCAGCAGTCTGGATGTGGATGAGCAGTTCTTC